The entry that follows covers one TCR beta chain sequence. Its target is not known. V shed 6 bases and J shed 0 bases, with 16 bases lying between them. The CDR3 contains 16 residues. CDR1 is SGHRS and CDR2 is YFSETQ in the germline V gene. Despite likely unrecorded immune exposures, the donors were nominally healthy at the time of sampling. With 60 Vbeta and 13 Jbeta primers, the PCR was carried out. Authors' methods: The authors later counted 70 million to 80 million unique TCR beta chains, roughly 10 million of them shared. Produced via immunoSEQ multiplex PCR; TCRdb's table is partial and in-frame only. The D gene and trimming were derived from the DNA, and the V and J assignments and clone size from that table. The sample lists 100,000 to 150,000 clones, 65% to 90% occurring once. The data belong to a study of cytomegalovirus exposure and HLA in healthy donors. The study, taken as a whole, reports: Later work found that TCR association rates differed between HLA loci; DRB1 had the most and HLA-C the fewest.

Sequences were obtained from PBMCs. This chain connects TRBV5-1 to TRBJ2-1, with TRBD1 as a possible D gene (6 bases). The source of this sequence is a girl aged 2 to 10 in good health and CMV-seronegative. The CDR3 region has the DNA TGCGCCAGCAAATCAGGACAGTTAAGCTCCTACAATGAGCAGTTCTTC. This sequence encodes CASKSGQLSSYNEQFF.